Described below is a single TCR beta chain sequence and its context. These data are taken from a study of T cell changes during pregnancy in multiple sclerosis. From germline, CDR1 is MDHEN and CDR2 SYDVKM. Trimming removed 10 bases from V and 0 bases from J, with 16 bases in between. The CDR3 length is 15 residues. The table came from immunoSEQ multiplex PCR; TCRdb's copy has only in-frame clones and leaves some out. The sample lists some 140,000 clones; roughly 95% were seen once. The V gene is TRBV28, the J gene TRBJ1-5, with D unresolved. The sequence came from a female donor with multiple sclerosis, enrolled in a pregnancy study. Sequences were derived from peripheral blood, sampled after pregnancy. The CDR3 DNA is TGTGCCACACAGCCGGCTACAGTTAGCAATCAGCCCCAGCATTTT. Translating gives CATQPATVSNQPQHF.